This T cell receptor (beta chain) appears in the sequencing data of a study of blood T cell repertoires in COVID-19. CDR3 length: 15 amino acids. The V gene end was trimmed by 5 bases and the J gene end by 4 bases; junction bases not matched to a gene: 9. Germline V gene sequence: CDR1 LNHDA, CDR2 SQIVND (reference sequence). Profiling relied on immunoSEQ multiplex PCR, and the TCRdb table lists in-frame clones only, not all of them. The sample lists some 120,000 clones, roughly nine tenths occurring once. The TCR comes from a human donor with active COVID-19. The donor label of this sample is uncertain. Sequenced input: peripheral blood. The chain combines TRBV19 with TRBJ2-3; 7 bases fit TRBD2. The CDR3 region has the DNA TGTGCCAGTAGTTCGGGACTACTCAGCGCAGATACGCAGTATTTT. Protein product: CASSSGLLSADTQYF.